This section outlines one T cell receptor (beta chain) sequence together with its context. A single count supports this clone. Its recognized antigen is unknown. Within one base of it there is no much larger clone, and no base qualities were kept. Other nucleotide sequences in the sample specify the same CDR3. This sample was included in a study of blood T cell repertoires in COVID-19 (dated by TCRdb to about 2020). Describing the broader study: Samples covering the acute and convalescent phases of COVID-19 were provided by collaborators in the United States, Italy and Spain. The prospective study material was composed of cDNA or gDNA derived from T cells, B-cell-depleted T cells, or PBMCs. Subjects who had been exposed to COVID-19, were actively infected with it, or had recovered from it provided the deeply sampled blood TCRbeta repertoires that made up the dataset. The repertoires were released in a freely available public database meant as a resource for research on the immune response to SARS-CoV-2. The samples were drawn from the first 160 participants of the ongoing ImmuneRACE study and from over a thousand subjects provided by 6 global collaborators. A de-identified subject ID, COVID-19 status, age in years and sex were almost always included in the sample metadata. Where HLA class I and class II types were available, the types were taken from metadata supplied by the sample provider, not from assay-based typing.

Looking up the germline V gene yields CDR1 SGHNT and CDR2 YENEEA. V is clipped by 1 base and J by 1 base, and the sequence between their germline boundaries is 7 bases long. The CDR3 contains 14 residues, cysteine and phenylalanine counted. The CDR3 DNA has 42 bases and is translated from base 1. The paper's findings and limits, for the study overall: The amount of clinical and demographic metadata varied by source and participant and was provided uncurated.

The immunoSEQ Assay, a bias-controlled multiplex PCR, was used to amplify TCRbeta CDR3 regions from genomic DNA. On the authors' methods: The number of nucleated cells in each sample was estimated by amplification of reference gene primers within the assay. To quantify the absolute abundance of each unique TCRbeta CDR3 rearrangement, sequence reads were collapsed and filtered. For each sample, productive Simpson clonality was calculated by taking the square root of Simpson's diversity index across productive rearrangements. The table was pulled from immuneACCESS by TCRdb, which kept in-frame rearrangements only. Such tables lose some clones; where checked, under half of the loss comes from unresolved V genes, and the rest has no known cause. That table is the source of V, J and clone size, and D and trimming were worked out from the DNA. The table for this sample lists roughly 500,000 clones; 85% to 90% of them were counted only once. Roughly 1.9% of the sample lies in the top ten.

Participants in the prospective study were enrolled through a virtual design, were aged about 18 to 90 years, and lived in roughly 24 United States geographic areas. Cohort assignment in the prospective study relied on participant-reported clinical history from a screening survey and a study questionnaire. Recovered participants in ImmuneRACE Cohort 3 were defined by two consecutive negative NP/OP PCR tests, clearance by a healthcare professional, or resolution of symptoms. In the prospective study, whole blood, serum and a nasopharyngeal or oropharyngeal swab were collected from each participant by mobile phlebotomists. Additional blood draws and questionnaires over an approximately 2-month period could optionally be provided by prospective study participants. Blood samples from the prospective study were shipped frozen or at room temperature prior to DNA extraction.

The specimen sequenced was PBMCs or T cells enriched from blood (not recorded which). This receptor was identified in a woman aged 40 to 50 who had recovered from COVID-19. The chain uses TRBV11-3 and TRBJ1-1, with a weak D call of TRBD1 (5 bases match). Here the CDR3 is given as CASSLGQGNTEAFF. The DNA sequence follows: TGTGCCAGCAGCTTAGGCCAGGGGAACACTGAAGCTTTCTTT.